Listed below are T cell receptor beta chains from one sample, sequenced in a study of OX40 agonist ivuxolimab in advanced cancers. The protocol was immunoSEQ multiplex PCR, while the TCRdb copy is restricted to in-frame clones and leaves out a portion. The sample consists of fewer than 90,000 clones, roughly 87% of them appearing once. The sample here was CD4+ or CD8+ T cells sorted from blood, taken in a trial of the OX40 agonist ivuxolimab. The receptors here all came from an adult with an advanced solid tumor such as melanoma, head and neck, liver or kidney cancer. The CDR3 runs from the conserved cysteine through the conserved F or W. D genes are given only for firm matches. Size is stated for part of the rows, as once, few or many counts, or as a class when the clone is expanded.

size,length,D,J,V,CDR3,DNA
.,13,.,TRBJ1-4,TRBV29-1,CSVSRAFNEKLFF,TGCAGCGTCTCCCGGGCCTTTAATGAAAAACTGTTTTTT
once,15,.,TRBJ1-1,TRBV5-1,CASSWDTGLAAEAFF,TGCGCCAGCAGCTGGGACACTGGCTTGGCGGCTGAAGCTTTCTTT
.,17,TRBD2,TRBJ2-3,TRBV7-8,CASSLSITSGRTDTQYF,TGTGCCAGCAGCTTATCCATCACTAGCGGGAGAACAGATACGCAGTATTTT
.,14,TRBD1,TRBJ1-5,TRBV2,CASQGTGGTQPQHF,TGTGCCAGCCAAGGGACAGGGGGCACTCAGCCCCAGCATTTT
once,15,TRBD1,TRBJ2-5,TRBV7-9,CASSWRRDSQETQYF,TGTGCCAGCAGCTGGCGCCGGGACAGCCAAGAGACCCAGTACTTC
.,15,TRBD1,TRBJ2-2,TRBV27,CASSSGQVVTGELFF,TGTGCCAGCAGTTCGGGACAGGTGGTTACCGGGGAGCTGTTTTTT
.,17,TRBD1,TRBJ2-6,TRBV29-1,CSVRDREKGSGANVLTF,TGCAGCGTCCGGGACAGGGAAAAAGGCTCTGGGGCCAACGTCCTGACTTTC
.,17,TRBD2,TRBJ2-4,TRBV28,CASRTPGLATAKNIQYF,TGTGCCAGCAGGACACCGGGACTAGCGACAGCCAAAAACATTCAGTACTTC
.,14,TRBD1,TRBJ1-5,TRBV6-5,CASSPGQSNQPQHF,TGTGCCAGTTCTCCGGGACAGAGCAATCAGCCCCAGCATTTT
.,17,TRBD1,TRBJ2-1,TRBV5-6,CASSPLGGTGPNNEQFF,TGTGCCAGCAGCCCCTTAGGAGGGACAGGGCCTAACAATGAGCAGTTCTTC
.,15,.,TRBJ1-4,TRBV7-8,CASSSSQLDSEKLFF,TGTGCCAGCAGCTCCTCTCAATTGGACTCTGAAAAACTGTTTTTT
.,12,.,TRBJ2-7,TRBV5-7,CASSFINYEQYF,TGTGCCAGCAGCTTCATCAACTACGAGCAGTACTTC
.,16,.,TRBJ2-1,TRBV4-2,CASSQESGGAYNEQFF,TGTGCCAGCAGCCAAGAATCTGGCGGGGCCTACAATGAGCAGTTCTTC